The clone carrying this T cell receptor beta chain was counted only a few times. What it recognizes is unknown. This sample is drawn from a study of identical twins. Study results and caveats: Cord blood's abundant beta clonotypes had fewer insertions, unlike memory repertoires. The degree of excess twin sharing was weaker in beta out-of-frame sequences.

MiXCR was run by TCRdb on the 5' RACE reads, yielding one entry per CDR3 protein. Found here are 1.5 million or so distinct CDR3 sequences, around 33% of them singletons; the top ten hold less than 0.35%. Every donor was a healthy Caucasian. Per germline, CDR1 SGHTA and CDR2 FQGNSA. This CDR3 is built from 14 residues. Trimming shortened V by 0 bases and J by 6 bases, and 9 bases separated the two germline ends. Source material: cord blood. The rearrangement links TRBV7-2 to TRBJ1-5; D gene ambiguous. The receptor's source is a newborn girl in good health. CDR3 DNA: TGTGCCAGCAGCTTAGCGTCGGGAGGTCAGCCCCAGCATTTT. Encoded protein: CASSLASGGQPQHF.